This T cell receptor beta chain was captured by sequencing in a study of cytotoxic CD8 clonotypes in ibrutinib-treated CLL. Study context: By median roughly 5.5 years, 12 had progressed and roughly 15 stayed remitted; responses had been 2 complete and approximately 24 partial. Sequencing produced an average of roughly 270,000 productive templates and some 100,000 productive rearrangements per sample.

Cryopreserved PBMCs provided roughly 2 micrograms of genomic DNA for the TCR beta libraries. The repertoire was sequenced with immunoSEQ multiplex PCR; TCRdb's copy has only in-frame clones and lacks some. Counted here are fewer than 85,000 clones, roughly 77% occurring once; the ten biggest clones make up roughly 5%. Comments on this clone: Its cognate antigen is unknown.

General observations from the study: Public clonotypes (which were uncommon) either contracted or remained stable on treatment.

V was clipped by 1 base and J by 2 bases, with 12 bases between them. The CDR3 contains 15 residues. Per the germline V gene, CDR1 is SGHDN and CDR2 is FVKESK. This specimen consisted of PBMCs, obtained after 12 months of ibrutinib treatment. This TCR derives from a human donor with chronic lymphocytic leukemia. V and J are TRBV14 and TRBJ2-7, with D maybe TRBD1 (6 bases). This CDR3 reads CASSQVWGRAYEQYF. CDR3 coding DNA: TGTGCCAGCAGCCAAGTTTGGGGGCGGGCCTACGAGCAGTACTTC.